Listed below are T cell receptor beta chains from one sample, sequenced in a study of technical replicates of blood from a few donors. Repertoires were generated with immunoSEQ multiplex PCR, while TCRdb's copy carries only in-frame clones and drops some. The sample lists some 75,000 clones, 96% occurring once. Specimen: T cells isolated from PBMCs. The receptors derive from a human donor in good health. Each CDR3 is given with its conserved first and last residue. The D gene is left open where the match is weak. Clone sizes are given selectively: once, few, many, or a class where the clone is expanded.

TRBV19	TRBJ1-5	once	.	CASSIRQPQHF	TGTGCCAGTAGTATTCGTCAGCCCCAGCATTTT
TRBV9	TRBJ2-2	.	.	CASSLHTGELFF	TGTGCCAGCAGCCTACACACCGGGGAGCTGTTTTTT
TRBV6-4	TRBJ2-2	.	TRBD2	CASRMGEGAGELFF	TGTGCCAGCAGGATGGGGGAGGGCGCCGGGGAGCTGTTTTTT
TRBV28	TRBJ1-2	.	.	CASALGQFNYGYTF	TGTGCCAGCGCGTTGGGGCAGTTTAACTATGGCTACACCTTC
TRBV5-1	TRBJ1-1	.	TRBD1	CASSLTGGRSTEAFF	TGCGCCAGCAGCTTAACAGGGGGCCGTAGCACTGAAGCTTTCTTT
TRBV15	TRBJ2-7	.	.	CATSGEASSYEQYF	TGTGCCACCAGTGGGGAGGCGAGCTCCTACGAGCAGTACTTC
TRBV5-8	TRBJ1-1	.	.	CASSPILPARGNEAFF	TGTGCCAGCAGCCCTATTTTGCCCGCCCGAGGGAATGAAGCTTTCTTT
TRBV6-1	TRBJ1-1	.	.	CASSEVRENTEAFF	TGTGCCAGCAGCGAGGTCCGGGAGAACACTGAAGCTTTCTTT
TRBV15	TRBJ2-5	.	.	CATSRDLTQRQETQYF	TGTGCCACCAGCAGAGACTTGACCCAGCGGCAAGAGACCCAGTACTTC
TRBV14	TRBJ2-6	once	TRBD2	CASAKRSAGGITGANVLTF	TGTGCCAGCGCCAAACGTTCAGCGGGAGGCATAACTGGGGCCAACGTCCTGACTTTC
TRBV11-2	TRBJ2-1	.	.	CASSLLPRGEQFF	TGTGCCAGCAGCTTACTGCCGAGAGGGGAGCAGTTCTTC
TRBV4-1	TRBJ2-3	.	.	CASSQERVRTDTQYF	TGCGCCAGCAGCCAAGAGAGGGTTAGGACAGATACGCAGTATTTT
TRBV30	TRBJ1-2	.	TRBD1	CAWYSQQGNFYTF	TGTGCCTGGTACAGCCAACAGGGGAACTTCTACACCTTC
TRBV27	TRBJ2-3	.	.	CASSLYIGTDTQYF	TGTGCCAGCAGTTTATATATCGGCACAGATACGCAGTATTTT
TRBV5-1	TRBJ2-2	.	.	CASSLEASSTGELFF	TGCGCCAGCAGCTTGGAAGCGAGTAGCACCGGGGAGCTGTTTTTT
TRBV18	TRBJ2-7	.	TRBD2	CASSRSGTSGSYEQYF	TGTGCCAGCTCACGGTCCGGGACTAGCGGGAGTTACGAGCAGTACTTC
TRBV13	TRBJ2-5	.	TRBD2	CASSISSGSGETQYF	TGTGCCAGCAGCATTAGTAGCGGGAGCGGGGAGACCCAGTACTTC
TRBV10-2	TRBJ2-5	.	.	CASRSSQGPPQETQYF	TGCGCCAGTAGGAGCTCCCAGGGGCCGCCCCAAGAGACCCAGTACTTC
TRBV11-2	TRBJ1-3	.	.	CASGGLRSGNTIYF	TGTGCCAGCGGAGGCTTAAGGTCTGGAAACACCATATATTTT
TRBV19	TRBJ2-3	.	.	CASSIIPGEGTDTQYF	TGTGCCAGTAGTATAATCCCGGGAGAAGGCACAGATACGCAGTATTTT
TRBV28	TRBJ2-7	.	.	CASSPHYEQYF	TGTGCCAGCAGTCCCCACTACGAGCAGTACTTC
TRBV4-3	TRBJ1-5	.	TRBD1	CASSQVDRGHRDYSNQPQHF	TGCGCCAGCAGCCAAGTAGACAGGGGGCACCGAGACTATAGCAATCAGCCCCAGCATTTT
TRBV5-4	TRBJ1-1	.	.	CASSLGVSNTEAFF	TGTGCCAGCAGCTTAGGGGTAAGCAACACTGAAGCTTTCTTT
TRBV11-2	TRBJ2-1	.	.	CASNGGDNEQFF	TGTGCCAGTAACGGGGGAGACAATGAGCAGTTCTTC
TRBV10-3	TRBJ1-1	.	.	CASVQGGRNTEAFF	TGTGCCAGCGTGCAGGGTGGTAGGAACACTGAAGCTTTCTTT
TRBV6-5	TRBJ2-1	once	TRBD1	CASSYGDRVEQFF	TGTGCCAGCAGTTACGGGGACAGGGTTGAGCAGTTCTTC
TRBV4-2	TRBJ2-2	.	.	CASSQERATNTGELFF	TGTGCCAGCAGCCAAGAGCGGGCGACGAACACCGGGGAGCTGTTTTTT
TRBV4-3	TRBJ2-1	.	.	CASSQGRLAAYNEQFF	TGCGCCAGCAGCCAAGGTAGGCTAGCTGCCTACAATGAGCAGTTCTTC
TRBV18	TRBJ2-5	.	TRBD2	CASSPRMGLAGGGETQYF	TGTGCCAGCTCACCGAGGATGGGACTAGCGGGAGGGGGAGAGACCCAGTACTTC
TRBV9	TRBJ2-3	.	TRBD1	CASSPRDRGTPSTDTQYF	TGTGCCAGCAGCCCAAGAGACAGGGGGACACCTAGCACAGATACGCAGTATTTT
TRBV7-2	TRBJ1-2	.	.	CASSDETDNYGYTF	TGTGCCAGCAGTGACGAGACAGATAACTATGGCTACACCTTC
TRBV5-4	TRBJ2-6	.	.	CASSLRAGANVLTF	TGTGCCAGCAGCTTGAGAGCTGGGGCCAACGTCCTGACTTTC
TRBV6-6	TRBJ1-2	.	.	CASTLRDSKYYGYTF	TGTGCCAGCACCCTACGGGACTCAAAGTACTATGGCTACACCTTC
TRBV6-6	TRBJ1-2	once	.	CASSYSENYGYTF	TGTGCCAGCAGTTACAGTGAGAACTATGGCTACACCTTC
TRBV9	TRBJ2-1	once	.	CASSVALRADPYNEQFF	TGTGCCAGCAGCGTAGCGTTGAGGGCAGACCCCTACAATGAGCAGTTCTTC
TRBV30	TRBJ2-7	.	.	CAWTPGVETYEQYF	TGTGCCTGGACCCCGGGGGTAGAGACTTACGAGCAGTACTTC
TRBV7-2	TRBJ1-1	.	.	CASSLGSQGWNTEAFF	TGTGCCAGCAGCTTAGGGTCCCAGGGCTGGAACACTGAAGCTTTCTTT
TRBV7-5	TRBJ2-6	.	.	CARRFYSRQSRANVLTF	TGTGCCAGAAGGTTTTATAGTAGACAAAGTCGGGCCAACGTCCTGACTTTC
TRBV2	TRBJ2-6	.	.	CASMQRSFGANVLTF	TGTGCCAGCATGCAGAGGAGCTTTGGGGCCAACGTCCTGACTTTC
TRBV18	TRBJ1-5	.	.	CASSPDRLNQPQHF	TGTGCCAGCTCTCCGGACAGACTCAATCAGCCCCAGCATTTT
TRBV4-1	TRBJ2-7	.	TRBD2	CASSLLATSGGGTYEQYF	TGCGCCAGCAGCCTTCTTGCGACTAGCGGAGGAGGAACCTACGAGCAGTACTTC
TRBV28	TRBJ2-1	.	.	CASSYHVTGKGVLNEQFF	TGTGCCAGCAGTTACCACGTAACAGGGAAAGGGGTGTTGAATGAGCAGTTCTTC
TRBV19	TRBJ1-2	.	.	CASAEQTRIYGYTF	TGTGCCAGTGCCGAGCAGACAAGGATTTATGGCTACACCTTC
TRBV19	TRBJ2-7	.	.	CASSMGLREQYF	TGTGCCAGTAGCATGGGACTTCGGGAGCAGTACTTC
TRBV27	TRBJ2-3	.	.	CASSLSGLRTDTQYF	TGTGCCAGCAGTTTATCAGGACTCCGCACAGATACGCAGTATTTT
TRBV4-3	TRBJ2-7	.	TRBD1	CASSQRTGGAYEQYF	TGCGCCAGCAGCCAGCGAACAGGGGGCGCGTACGAGCAGTACTTC
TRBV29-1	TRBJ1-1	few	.	CSVARNTEAFF	TGCAGCGTTGCGAGGAACACTGAAGCTTTCTTT
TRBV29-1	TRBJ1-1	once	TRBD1	CSVVDRGLNTEAFF	TGCAGCGTTGTAGACAGGGGGCTGAACACTGAAGCTTTCTTT
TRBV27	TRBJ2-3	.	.	CASSLGRGSKVTQYF	TGTGCCAGCAGTTTAGGACGGGGAAGCAAAGTCACGCAGTATTTT
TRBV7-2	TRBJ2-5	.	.	CASSLQAGPDETQYF	TGTGCCAGCAGCTTACAGGCCGGTCCTGACGAGACCCAGTACTTC
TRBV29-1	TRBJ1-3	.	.	CSVGQSGNTIYF	TGCAGCGTGGGACAATCTGGAAACACCATATATTTT
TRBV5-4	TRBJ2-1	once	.	CATRSGTYNEQFF	TGTGCCACCAGATCAGGGACTTACAATGAGCAGTTCTTC
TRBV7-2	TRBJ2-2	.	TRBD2	CASSLASGRAGELFF	TGTGCCAGCAGCTTGGCTAGCGGGAGAGCCGGGGAGCTGTTTTTT
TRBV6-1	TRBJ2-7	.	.	CASSELITAGLFSEQYF	TGTGCCAGCAGTGAACTCATAACGGCAGGGCTTTTTAGCGAGCAGTACTTC
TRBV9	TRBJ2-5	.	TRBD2	CASSPSGGGETQYF	TGTGCCAGCAGCCCCTCGGGAGGCGGAGAGACCCAGTACTTC
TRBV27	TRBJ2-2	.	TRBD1	CASSWDRGGELFF	TGTGCCAGCAGTTGGGACAGGGGAGGGGAGCTGTTTTTT
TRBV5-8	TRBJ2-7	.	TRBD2	CASSEGLAGFF	TGTGCCAGCAGCGAGGGACTAGCGGGTTTCTTC
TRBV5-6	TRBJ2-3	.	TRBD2	CASSLVASGTDTQYF	TGTGCCAGCAGCTTGGTCGCTAGCGGGACAGATACGCAGTATTTT
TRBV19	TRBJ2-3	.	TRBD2	CASSAPHLAGGADTQYF	TGTGCCAGTAGTGCTCCCCACCTAGCGGGAGGAGCAGATACGCAGTATTTT
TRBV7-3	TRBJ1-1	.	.	CASSSTGQGTEAFF	TGTGCCAGCAGCTCGACGGGACAAGGGACTGAAGCTTTCTTT